This T cell receptor beta chain was retrieved from a study of memory CD4+ T cells and cytomegalovirus serostatus. Trimming took off 4 bases at V and 0 bases at J, with 7 bases between the two ends. This CDR3 contains 13 residues. CDR1 and CDR2 from the germline V gene are SGHNT and YYREEE (reference sequence). The sort gate was single viable CD3+CD4+CD8-CD45RO+ cells for memory CD4+ T cells. Assay: immunoSEQ multiplex PCR; the TCRdb copy retains only in-frame clones and omits some. Among over 65,000 clones listed, 65% to 85% were seen once. This clone was seen ten or more times. This chain uses TRBV5-4 with TRBJ1-1, with a tentative D call TRBD1 (5 bases). This clonotype originated in an adult in good health and CMV-seronegative. Sequenced material: memory CD4+ T cells from blood. In DNA, the CDR3 is TGTGCCAGCAGCCGGACACTGAACACTGAAGCTTTCTTT. Residues: CASSRTLNTEAFF.